This entry lists 16 T cell receptor beta chains sequenced from one sample in a study of CD8 T cells in Susac syndrome. RNA, at roughly 0.45 to 1 ug, was reverse transcribed with random hexamers. Each CDR3 protein gets one entry after TCRdb re-called the immunoSEQ multiplex PCR reads with MiXCR. The data show 150,000 to 200,000 distinct CDR3 sequences, with approximately 93% seen just once and 0.1% held by the top ten. The sample taken for sequencing was CD4+ T cells from PBMCs. Source of these receptors: a human donor in good health.

The CDR3 sequence is CASRGAAGANVLTF. The CDR3 DNA is TGCGCCAGCAGGGGGGCAGCTGGGGCCAACGTCCTGACTTTC. The V and J genes are TRBV5-1 and TRBJ2-6, with D possibly matching TRBD1 (6 bases). Germline CDR1 is SGHRS and CDR2 is YFSETQ. The CDR3 spans 14 residues. Trimming took 5 bases from V and 2 from J, leaving 8 bases between them.

The chain joins TRBV19 to TRBJ1-1; TRBD1 matches at 9 bases. With 5 bases clipped from V and 1 base from J, the junction kept 8 bases outside the gene matches. Germline lookup yields CDR1 LNHDA and CDR2 SQIVND (reference sequence). The CDR3 is 16 residues long. This chain's CDR3 is CASSSKWTGENTEAFF. Written as DNA, the CDR3 is TGTGCCAGTAGTTCAAAATGGACAGGGGAGAACACTGAAGCTTTCTTT.

CDR3 sequence (DNA): TGCGCCAGCAGCTTGGGTGGGACAGGGGCCTACAATGAGCAGTTCTTC. Translation gives CASSLGGTGAYNEQFF. The gene calls are TRBV5-1 and TRBJ2-1; 10 bases line up with TRBD1. V lost 0 bases, J lost 2 bases, and 2 bases stayed unmatched. The CDR3 sequence is 16 residues long. The germline V gene encodes CDR1 SGHRS and CDR2 YFSETQ.

The genes are TRBV23-1 and TRBJ2-2; tentatively, D is TRBD2 (5 bases). TRBV23-1 is reported as an ORF; its role is uncertain. Trimming took off 4 bases at V and 1 base at J, with 13 bases between the two ends. This CDR3 is built from 16 residues. CDR3 in DNA: TGCGCCAGCAGTCGCCCTCCGGGGAGGAACACCGGGGAGCTGTTTTTT. Protein sequence: CASSRPPGRNTGELFF.

This chain connects TRBV6-5 to TRBJ2-2, with a weak D call TRBD1 (9 bases). The germline V gene encodes CDR1 MNHEY and CDR2 SVGAGI. CDR3 length: 18 amino acids. V gave up 3 bases and J gave up 1 base, with 18 bases separating them. As DNA, the CDR3 is TGTGCCAGCAGTTATAGCGGGACAGGGCGAATGAACACCGGGGAGCTGTTTTTT. Protein product: CASSYSGTGRMNTGELFF.

V and J are TRBV11-2 and TRBJ2-3; D is unresolved. Germline V gene lookup returns CDR1 SGHAT and CDR2 FQNNGV. Trimming left V 3 bases short and J 0 bases short, with 19 bases between. The CDR3 runs 18 residues. CDR3 nucleotides: TGTGCCAGCAGCTTTACCGTGACAAGTACCTCTAGCACAGATACGCAGTATTTT. Translated, it gives CASSFTVTSTSSTDTQYF.

The rearrangement uses TRBV15 and TRBJ1-5; tentatively, D is TRBD1 (5 bases). Per germline, CDR1 LNHNV and CDR2 YYDKDF (reference sequence). Trimming took off 5 bases at V and 6 bases at J, with 17 bases between the two ends. The CDR3 is 15 amino acids. Here the CDR3 reads CATSVVRDGGQPQHF. CDR3 DNA sequence: TGTGCCACCAGCGTCGTCCGGGACGGGGGTCAGCCCCAGCATTTT.

This clonotype was picked up one time. The gene calls are TRBV13 and TRBJ1-2; D not certain. CDR3 size: 13 residues. Per germline, CDR1 PRHDT and CDR2 FYEKMQ (reference sequence). V lost 5 bases and J lost 6, with 13 bases in between. CDR3 DNA: TGTGCCAGCAGCCTCACAGCTCCTCATGGCTACACCTTC. The encoded protein is CASSLTAPHGYTF.

The chain joins TRBV29-1 to TRBJ1-1; 10 positions agree with TRBD1. The CDR3 is made up of 12 amino acids. CDR1 and CDR2 (germline): SQVTM, ANQGSEA. The V segment lost 6 bases and the J segment 8 bases; nucleotides outside the gene matches: 6. CDR3 sequence reads: CSVVGQGREAFF. CDR3 nucleotide sequence: TGCAGCGTCGTGGGACAGGGGCGAGAAGCTTTCTTT. The entire variable domain, with the rest obtained from reference TRBV29-1 and TRBJ1-1, is as follows: SAVISQKPSRDICQRGTSLTIQCQVDSQVTMMFWYRQQPGQSLTLIATANQGSEATYESGFVIDKFPISRPNLTFSTLTVSNMSPEDSSIYLCSVVGQGREAFFGQGTRLTVV.

This sequence joins TRBV7-2 and TRBJ2-5, with TRBD2 as a possible D gene (5 bases). This CDR3 contains 14 residues. Germline V gene data show CDR1 as SGHTA and CDR2 as FQGNSA. V was clipped by 0 bases and J by 5 bases, with 10 bases between them. DNA for the CDR3: TGTGCCAGCAGCTTAGCCTGGAGGCGCGAGACCCAGTACTTC. Translation gives CASSLAWRRETQYF.

The rearrangement uses TRBV6-6 and TRBJ1-2, with 7 nucleotides matching TRBD1. Trimming took 7 bases from V and 6 from J; bases not matched to a gene: 11. CDR1 is MNHNY, CDR2 SVGAGI, per germline (reference sequence). The CDR3 contains 14 residues. CDR3 in DNA: TGTGCCAGCAACACCGACAGGGCGGGGGATGGCTACACCTTC. This sequence encodes CASNTDRAGDGYTF.

The chain uses TRBV4-1 and TRBJ2-7; D unresolved. CDR3 length: 13 amino acids. Germline lookup yields CDR1 MGHRA and CDR2 YSYEKL. The V and J ends lost 0 bases and 3 bases respectively, with 6 bases between them. The CDR3 DNA reads TGCGCCAGCAGCCAAGAACGACTCTACGAGCAGTACTTC. Translated: CASSQERLYEQYF.

The V and J genes are TRBV28 and TRBJ1-1; tentative D call: TRBD1 (5 bases). Germline V lookup: CDR1 MDHEN, CDR2 SYDVKM. This CDR3 contains 14 residues. V was shortened by 5 bases and J by 0 bases, with 10 bases between the two germline ends. CDR3 sequence reads: CASSGGVVNTEAFF. For the CDR3, the DNA is TGTGCCAGCAGTGGGGGGGTCGTGAACACTGAAGCTTTCTTT.

CDR3 nucleotides: TGTGCCAGCAGTGGTGGTTTGCCACTCTTAGAGCAGTACGTC. The encoded protein is CASSGGLPLLEQYV. The rearrangement joins TRBV6-2 or TRBV6-3 to TRBJ2-7; D uncertain. Germline V CDR1 and CDR2: MNHEY, SVGEGT. This CDR3 spans 14 amino acids. Trimming removed 5 bases from V and 7 bases from J, with 18 bases in between.

This chain links TRBV27 with TRBJ1-2, with 12 bases lining up with TRBD1. Germline lookup yields CDR1 MNHEY and CDR2 SMNVEV (reference sequence). V shed 5 bases and J 2 bases; nucleotides not matched to a gene: 6. This CDR3 region has 16 residues. The CDR3 loop reads CASSASGTGGNYGYTF. CDR3 DNA: TGTGCCAGCAGTGCCTCCGGGACAGGGGGCAACTATGGCTACACCTTC.

The J gene is TRBJ1-5, the V gene TRBV3-1, with D hard to call. Germline lookup yields CDR1 LGHDT and CDR2 YNNKEL (reference sequence). The CDR3 is 17 residues long. The V and J ends lost 0 bases and 0 bases respectively, with 12 bases between them. The CDR3 loop is CASSQDHPHFSNQPQHF. CDR3 DNA sequence: TGTGCCAGCAGCCAAGATCATCCCCACTTTAGCAATCAGCCCCAGCATTTT.